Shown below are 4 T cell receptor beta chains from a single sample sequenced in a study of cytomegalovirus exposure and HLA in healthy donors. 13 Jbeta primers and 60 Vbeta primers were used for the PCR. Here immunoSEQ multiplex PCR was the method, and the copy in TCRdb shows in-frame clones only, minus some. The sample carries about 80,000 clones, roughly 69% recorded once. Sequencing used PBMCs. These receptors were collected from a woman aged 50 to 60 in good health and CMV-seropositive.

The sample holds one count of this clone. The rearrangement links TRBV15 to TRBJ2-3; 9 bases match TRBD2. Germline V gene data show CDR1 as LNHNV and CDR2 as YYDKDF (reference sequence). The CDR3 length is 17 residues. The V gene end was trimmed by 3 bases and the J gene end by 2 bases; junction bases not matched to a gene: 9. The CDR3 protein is CATSSSRGGRNTDTQYF. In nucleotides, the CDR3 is TGTGCCACCAGCAGTTCGCGGGGGGGCAGGAACACAGATACGCAGTATTTT.

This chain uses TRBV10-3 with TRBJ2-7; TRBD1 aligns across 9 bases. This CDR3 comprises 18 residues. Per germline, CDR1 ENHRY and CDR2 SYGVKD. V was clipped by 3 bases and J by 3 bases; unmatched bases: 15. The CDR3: CAISEADAFRDRVYEQYF. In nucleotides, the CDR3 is TGTGCCATCAGTGAAGCGGACGCATTCCGGGACAGGGTCTACGAGCAGTACTTC.

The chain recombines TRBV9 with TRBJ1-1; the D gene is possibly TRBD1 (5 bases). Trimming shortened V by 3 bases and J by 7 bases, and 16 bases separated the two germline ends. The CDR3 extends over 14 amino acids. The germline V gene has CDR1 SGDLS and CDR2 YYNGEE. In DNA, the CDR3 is TGTGCCAGCAGCGCATCGGGACTTTCAAGTGAAGCTTTCTTT. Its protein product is CASSASGLSSEAFF.

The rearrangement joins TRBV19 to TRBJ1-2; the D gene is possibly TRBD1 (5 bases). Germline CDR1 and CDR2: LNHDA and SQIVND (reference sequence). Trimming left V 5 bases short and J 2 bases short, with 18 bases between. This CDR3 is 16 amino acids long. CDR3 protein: CASSGGGWNTNYGYTF. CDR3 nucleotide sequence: TGTGCCAGTAGTGGGGGAGGTTGGAATACAAACTATGGCTACACCTTC. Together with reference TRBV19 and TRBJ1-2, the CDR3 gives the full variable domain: DGGITQSPKYLFRKEGQNVTLSCEQNLNHDAMYWYRQDPGQGLRLIYYSQIVNDFQKGDIAEGYSVSREKKESFPLTVTSAQKNPTAFYLCASSGGGWNTNYGYTFGSGTRLTVV.